Each of the 30 T cell receptor beta chains below was sequenced from the same sample in a study of shared clonotypes between healthy human individuals. TCRdb's table, derived via immunoSEQ multiplex PCR, lists solely in-frame clones and lacks some. This sample has tens of thousands of clones; about 64% occur once, and the top ten carry roughly 56%. Sequencing was carried out using memory CD8+ T cells sorted from blood. Described subset: CD45RO+ cells pooled with CCR7-negative TemRA cells. These receptor sequences come from a man aged 25-45 years in good health.

In this sample, this clone turned up many times. This chain links TRBV7-6 with TRBJ2-7, with D perhaps matching TRBD1 (5 bases). Germline lookup yields CDR1 SGHVS and CDR2 FNYEAQ. V gave up 6 bases and J gave up 0 bases, with 15 bases separating them. This CDR3 spans 15 amino acids. CDR3 region: CASSPSPTASYEQYF. CDR3 DNA sequence: TGTGCCAGCAGTCCCAGTCCGACAGCCTCCTACGAGCAGTACTTC.

This sequence joins TRBV30 and TRBJ2-3; 10 bases line up with TRBD2. This CDR3 is 16 amino acids long. Germline assignment: CDR1 GTSNPN and CDR2 SVGIG (reference sequence). With 4 bases clipped from V and 2 bases from J, the junction kept 9 bases outside the gene matches. The CDR3 nucleotides are TGTGCCTGGATGATGGCTAGCGGGAGTCACACAGATACGCAGTATTTT. The encoded protein is CAWMMASGSHTDTQYF.

The V gene is TRBV9, the J gene TRBJ2-7, with no clear D. Germline CDR1 and CDR2: SGDLS and YYNGEE. The V and J ends lost 4 bases and 5 bases respectively, with 16 bases between them. The CDR3 spans 14 residues. Here the CDR3 reads CASSISVGDDEQYF. CDR3 nucleotide sequence: TGTGCCAGCAGCATCTCCGTCGGCGACGACGAGCAGTACTTC.

J is TRBJ2-7 and V is TRBV5-1; a possible D gene is TRBD1 (6 bases). Germline V CDR1 and CDR2: SGHRS, YFSETQ. The CDR3 has 14 residues. Trimming took off 7 bases at V and 3 bases at J, with 17 bases between the two ends. The CDR3 bases are TGCGCCAGCCGCAAAACAGGGAATGTCTACGAGCAGTACTTC. It is translated as CASRKTGNVYEQYF.

In its sample, this clone was seen a few times. J is TRBJ1-1 and V is TRBV10-3, with D possibly being TRBD1 (6 bases). Deletions cut 3 bases from V and 1 base from J, with 15 bases between. The germline gives CDR1 ENHRY, CDR2 SYGVKD. This CDR3 comprises 16 residues. The CDR3 protein is CAISETYRTANTEAFF. DNA of the CDR3: TGTGCCATCAGTGAAACCTATCGGACAGCGAACACTGAAGCTTTCTTT.

The J gene is TRBJ2-7, the V gene TRBV4-1; 10 bases match TRBD2. V was clipped by 6 bases and J by 4 bases; unmatched bases: 3. The CDR3 has 13 amino acids. In germline, CDR1 is MGHRA, CDR2 YSYEKL. CDR3 residues: CASRASGRYEQYF. The CDR3 DNA reads TGCGCCAGCAGAGCTAGCGGGAGATACGAGCAGTACTTC.

The CDR3 here is CSAHQGYGYTF. The CDR3 coding sequence is TGCAGTGCTCATCAGGGTTATGGCTACACCTTC. The chain uses TRBV20-1 and TRBJ1-2; weak D call: TRBD1 (5 bases). With 5 bases removed from V and 5 bases from J, the gap between germline ends came to 9 bases. Germline V CDR1 and CDR2: DFQATT, SNEGSKA (reference sequence). This CDR3 comprises 11 residues.

This clone was observed once. The chain carries TRBV2 and TRBJ1-3, with 7 bases fitting TRBD1. The germline CDR1 and CDR2 sequences are SNHLY and FYNNEI. With 6 bases clipped from V and 1 base from J, the junction kept 3 bases outside the gene matches. The CDR3 consists of 14 residues. CDR3 bases: TGTGCCAGCAGGGCGACAGGGTCTGGAAACACCATATATTTT. It encodes CASRATGSGNTIYF.

In this sample, this clone turned up once. At one boundary the junction diverges from the germline segment, which might be a read error. This sequence joins TRBV7-7 and TRBJ2-1; the match to TRBD2 covers 16 bases. Germline CDR1 SSHAT, CDR2 FNYEAQ (reference sequence). The CDR3 length is 18 residues. The CDR3 DNA reads as TGTGCTAGCAGCTCAGGGACTAGCGGGAGGGCCAGAAACAATGAGCAGTTCTTC. It translates to CASSSGTSGRARNNEQFF.

This rearrangement joins TRBV27 to TRBJ2-7, with TRBD2 matching 11 bases. V lost 2 bases and J lost 6; bases outside the gene matches: 9. This CDR3 spans 16 amino acids. Per the germline V gene, CDR1 is MNHEY and CDR2 is SMNVEV (reference sequence). The CDR3 loop is CASSLNLRLAGREQYF. The DNA for the CDR3 is TGTGCCAGCAGTTTAAACCTACGACTAGCGGGACGCGAGCAGTACTTC.

The chain is built from TRBV2 and TRBJ1-1; D gene ambiguous. From germline, CDR1 is SNHLY and CDR2 FYNNEI. V was trimmed by 0 bases and J by 1 base, leaving 6 bases between them. The CDR3 totals 14 residues. The CDR3 DNA sequence: TGTGCCAGCAGTGAAGCGTTCGGGAACACTGAAGCTTTCTTT. Protein product: CASSEAFGNTEAFF.

Many counts were recorded for this clone. The chain is built from TRBV19 and TRBJ2-6, with a tentative D call TRBD1 (6 bases). This CDR3 region has 16 residues. Germline CDR1 LNHDA, CDR2 SQIVND (reference sequence). The V end lost 5 bases, the J end lost 0 bases, and 11 bases lay between the germline ends. The CDR3 region has the DNA TGTGCCAGTAGTGATACAGGGCTCTCTGGGGCCAACGTCCTGACTTTC. This translates into CASSDTGLSGANVLTF.

The rearrangement links TRBV5-1 to TRBJ2-7, with 10 nucleotides matching TRBD1. This CDR3 spans 14 amino acids. V lost 3 bases, J lost 6 bases, and 6 bases stayed unmatched. Germline V gene data show CDR1 as SGHRS and CDR2 as YFSETQ. The CDR3 spells CASSYRDRGSEQYF. The CDR3 DNA sequence: TGCGCCAGCAGCTACCGGGACAGGGGCTCCGAGCAGTACTTC. The full variable domain, its missing parts supplied by reference TRBV5-1 and TRBJ2-7, is KAGVTQTPRYLIKTRGQQVTLSCSPISGHRSVSWYQQTPGQGLQFLFEYFSETQRNKGNFPGRFSGRQFSNSRSEMNVSTLELGDSALYLCASSYRDRGSEQYFGPGTRLTVT.

This chain connects TRBV11-3 to TRBJ2-7; no reliable D call. This CDR3 is 13 amino acids long. Trimming removed 1 base from V and 3 bases from J, with 7 bases in between. Germline V lookup: CDR1 SGHNT, CDR2 YENEEA. CDR3 protein: CASSLGGSYEQYF. CDR3 DNA: TGTGCCAGCAGCTTAGGTGGCAGCTACGAGCAGTACTTC.

This clone has just a few counts. The V call is TRBV6-5, the J call TRBJ1-2; D not resolved. Trimming stripped 5 bases from V and 5 bases from J, with 15 bases between. Germline V gene sequence: CDR1 MNHEY, CDR2 SVGAGI. The length of the CDR3 is 14 residues. The CDR3 region has the DNA TGTGCCAGCAGTCCGGTGTCGGGGTCTTATGGCTACACCTTC. The encoded protein is CASSPVSGSYGYTF.

The rearrangement joins TRBV9 to TRBJ2-5, with 8 bases fitting TRBD1. Germline loops: CDR1 SGDLS, CDR2 YYNGEE. CDR3 length: 15 residues. V lost 3 bases to trimming and J lost 4 bases; unmatched junction nucleotides: 8. The CDR3 DNA follows: TGTGCCAGCAGCGGACAGGGGAGCGTAAGAGAGACCCAGTACTTC. It specifies CASSGQGSVRETQYF.

The chain recombines TRBV2 with TRBJ1-5; TRBD1 might be the D (5 bases). Trimming removed 2 bases at V and 3 bases at J, with 14 bases between. Per the germline V gene, CDR1 is SNHLY and CDR2 is FYNNEI. The CDR3 runs 16 residues. CDR3 nucleotide sequence: TGTGCCAGCAGTGAAAGGATCTCAGGGATCAATCAGCCCCAGCATTTT. Residues: CASSERISGINQPQHF.

This clone was counted ten times or more. The CDR3 DNA reads TGTGCCAGCAGCTTAGCTGATGTGGGTGACGGGGAGCTGTTTTTT. This translates into CASSLADVGDGELFF. The rearrangement joins TRBV7-9 to TRBJ2-2; D not resolved. Trimming stripped 0 bases from V and 7 bases from J, with 12 bases between. Per the germline V gene, CDR1 is SEHNR and CDR2 is FQNEAQ (reference sequence). The CDR3 consists of 15 residues. Together with reference TRBV7-9 and TRBJ2-2, the CDR3 gives the full variable domain: DTGVSQNPRHKITKRGQNVTFRCDPISEHNRLYWYRQTLGQGPEFLTYFQNEAQLEKSRLLSDRFSAERPKGSFSTLEIQRTEQGDSAMYLCASSLADVGDGELFFGEGSRLTVL.

V usage is TRBV27 and J usage is TRBJ2-5; TRBD2 aligns across 9 bases. The CDR3 is 16 residues long. Germline V gives CDR1 MNHEY, CDR2 SMNVEV (reference sequence). V was pared by 5 bases and J by 5 bases, with 12 bases of the junction left unmatched. The CDR3: CASSPVAGDLVETQYF. The CDR3 DNA reads TGTGCCAGCAGTCCTGTAGCGGGAGACCTGGTGGAGACCCAGTACTTC.

This chain links TRBV5-6 with TRBJ1-5; 7 bases agree with TRBD1. V shed 4 bases and J 9 bases; nucleotides not matched to a gene: 16. The CDR3 runs to 16 residues. The germline V gene has CDR1 SGHDT and CDR2 YYEEEE. In DNA, the CDR3 is TGTGCCAGCAGCAGACTAGGACAGGAGCGGACCGGGCCCCAGCATTTT. This gives the protein CASSRLGQERTGPQHF.

This rearrangement joins TRBV27 to TRBJ2-1; 8 bases are a match to TRBD2. The V gene's germline CDR1 is MNHEY and CDR2 SMNVEV (reference sequence). Trimming cost V 5 bases and J 1 base; bases outside gene matches: 1. The CDR3 has 14 residues. CDR3 DNA sequence: TGTGCCAGCAGTCGGGAGGGGTCCTACAATGAGCAGTTCTTC. Amino acid sequence: CASSREGSYNEQFF.

This CDR3 is CASSLATGNIQYF. The CDR3 DNA reads TGTGCCAGCAGCTTAGCGACAGGGAACATTCAGTACTTC. The rearrangement joins TRBV7-6 to TRBJ2-4, with 7 nucleotides matching TRBD1. The J segment lost 7 bases and the V segment lost 0 bases, leaving 0 bases of the junction unmatched. Germline CDR1 and CDR2: SGHVS and FNYEAQ. The CDR3 extends over 13 amino acids.

The chain links TRBV7-9 to TRBJ1-2; 9 nucleotides line up with TRBD1. The CDR3 runs 18 residues. CDR1 is SEHNR, CDR2 FQNEAQ, per germline (reference sequence). V was pared by 6 bases and J by 6 bases, with 20 bases of the junction left unmatched. CDR3 DNA sequence: TGTGCCAGCAGAGTTCTCGGGACAGGGCTTACTTACGCCAATGGCTACACCTTC. Protein: CASRVLGTGLTYANGYTF.

The genes are TRBV7-8 and TRBJ1-3; maybe TRBD1 (6 bases). CDR1 is SGHVS and CDR2 is FQNEAQ in the germline V gene. Between the trimmed V and J ends, which lost 2 bases and 0 bases, there was a span of 14 bases. The CDR3 is 17 amino acids. CDR3 sequence (DNA): TGTGCCAGCAGCTTATTAGGACAGAGTAACTCTGGAAACACCATATATTTT. It encodes CASSLLGQSNSGNTIYF.

The sample holds a few counts of this clone. The chain has TRBV11-3 and TRBJ1-1; possibly TRBD1 for D (5 bases). This CDR3 region has 13 residues. Looked up from germline, CDR1 is SGHNT and CDR2 is YENEEA. V lost 2 bases and J 5 bases, leaving 9 bases between the germline ends. In DNA, the CDR3 is TGTGCCAGCAGCTTACAGGGACGGACTGAAGCTTTCTTT. This codes for CASSLQGRTEAFF.

This clone was recorded only once. This chain links TRBV6-1 with TRBJ2-1, with D perhaps TRBD1 or TRBD2 (5 bases each). The V end was cut by 3 bases, the J end by 2 bases, with 5 bases between. Germline values: CDR1 MNHNS, CDR2 SASEGT. This CDR3 region has 13 residues. This CDR3 is CASSEGAYNEQFF. CDR3 DNA: TGTGCCAGCAGTGAGGGGGCCTACAATGAGCAGTTCTTC.

The rearrangement joins TRBV9 to TRBJ2-1, with TRBD1 matching 10 bases. Trimming removed 4 bases from V and 4 bases from J; junction bases left unmatched: 8. Per the germline V gene, CDR1 is SGDLS and CDR2 is YYNGEE. This CDR3 region has 16 residues. CDR3 nucleotides: TGTGCCAGCAGCTATACCGGGACAGGGGATTACAATGAGCAGTTCTTC. Translated, it gives CASSYTGTGDYNEQFF.

The CDR3 sequence: CSARVPGSNEQFF. The CDR3 coding sequence is TGCAGCGCGAGGGTCCCGGGGTCCAATGAGCAGTTCTTC. The genes are TRBV29-1 and TRBJ2-1; a possible D gene is TRBD2 (5 bases). The CDR3 is 13 residues long. CDR1 is SQVTM and CDR2 is ANQGSEA in the germline V gene. The ends were cut back, 7 bases at V and 6 bases at J, with 16 bases in the middle.

CDR3 sequence reads: CASSIGGLAGVGSYNEQFF. As DNA, the CDR3 is TGTGCCAGTAGTATAGGGGGACTAGCGGGAGTTGGTTCCTACAATGAGCAGTTCTTC. V usage is TRBV19 and J usage is TRBJ2-1; the match to TRBD2 covers 14 bases. This CDR3 spans 19 amino acids. After removal of 1 base from V and 1 base from J, the junction contained 6 bases not matched to a gene. Germline values: CDR1 LNHDA, CDR2 SQIVND (reference sequence).

V gene TRBV5-1 combines with J gene TRBJ2-2; 9 bases map to TRBD1. The CDR3 has 14 residues. J gave up 7 bases and V 4 bases, and 5 bases lay outside the gene matches. The germline V gene has CDR1 SGHRS and CDR2 YFSETQ. CDR3 sequence reads: CASSKLDRGGELFF. CDR3 sequence (DNA): TGCGCCAGCAGCAAACTGGACAGGGGCGGGGAGCTGTTTTTT.